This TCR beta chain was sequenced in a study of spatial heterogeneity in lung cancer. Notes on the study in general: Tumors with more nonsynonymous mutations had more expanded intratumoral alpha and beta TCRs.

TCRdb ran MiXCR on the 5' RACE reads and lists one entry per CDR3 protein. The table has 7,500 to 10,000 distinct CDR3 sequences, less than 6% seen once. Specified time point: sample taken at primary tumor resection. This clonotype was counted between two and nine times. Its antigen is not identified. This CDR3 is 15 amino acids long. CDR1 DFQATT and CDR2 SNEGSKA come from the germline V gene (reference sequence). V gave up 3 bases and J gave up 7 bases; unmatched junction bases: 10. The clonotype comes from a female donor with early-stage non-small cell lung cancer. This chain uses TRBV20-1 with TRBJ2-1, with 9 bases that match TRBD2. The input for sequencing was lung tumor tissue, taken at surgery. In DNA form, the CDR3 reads TGCAGTGCTAGGGCCTTAGCGGGAGTTCAAAATGAGCAGTTCTTC. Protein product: CSARALAGVQNEQFF.